The 31 T cell receptor beta chains presented below share a single source sample, sequenced in a study of vaccination effects on CD4 cells after COVID-19. TCRdb keeps only in-frame clones here, not all; method: immunoSEQ multiplex PCR. Found here are roughly 46,000 clones, about 76% of them singletons; the top ten hold about 14%. Their specific antigens are unknown. Ahead of sequencing, the ViraFEST assay grew antigen-specific CD4+ T cells using viral peptide pools. Once cultured for more than nine days, the cells underwent separation to obtain CD4+ T cells. It was two doses of either the BNT162b2 or mRNA-1273 vaccine that participants received. This specimen consisted of CD4+ T cells from PBMCs cultured with HCoV-OC43 spike peptides, obtained after COVID-19 vaccination. Subset meaning: HCoV-OC43 spike overlapping peptide pool stimulation. Source of these receptors: a human donor who received a COVID-19 vaccine.

This clone was counted between two and nine times. The V and J genes are TRBV5-1 and TRBJ2-7; D possibly matches TRBD1 or TRBD2 (5 bases each). This CDR3 is 14 amino acids long. Per the germline V gene, CDR1 is SGHRS and CDR2 is YFSETQ. V shed 4 bases and J shed 1 base, with 12 bases lying between them. DNA for the CDR3: TGCGCCAGCAGCGGGACGTTGGCGTCCTACGAGCAGTACTTC. Encoded protein: CASSGTLASYEQYF.

The chain carries TRBV2 and TRBJ2-7, with 8 bases that match TRBD1. The junction had 9 bases not matched to a gene; V was cut back by 7 bases and J by 4 bases. The length of the CDR3 is 14 residues. Germline CDR1 and CDR2: SNHLY and FYNNEI. CDR3 loop: CASKVQGAVYEQYF. The CDR3 region has the DNA TGTGCCAGCAAAGTTCAGGGGGCGGTATACGAGCAGTACTTC.

V is TRBV10-3 and J is TRBJ1-2; 7 nucleotides agree with TRBD1. J was trimmed by 4 bases and V by 3 bases; bases with no gene match: 14. From germline, CDR1 is ENHRY and CDR2 SYGVKD. The CDR3 has 17 amino acids. The CDR3 DNA sequence: TGTGCCATCAGTGATGCCTTGGGACAGTTCGTTTCCTATGGCTACACCTTC. Translated: CAISDALGQFVSYGYTF.

The chain combines TRBV5-1 with TRBJ2-7; TRBD1 matches 9 bases. The CDR3 is 16 amino acids. The germline V gene has CDR1 SGHRS and CDR2 YFSETQ. With V trimmed by 7 bases and J by 5 bases, 16 bases remained unmatched. In DNA, the CDR3 is TGCGCCAGCTCACCAACCTTCGGACAGGGGTGGCACGAGCAGTACTTC. Its protein is CASSPTFGQGWHEQYF. Using reference TRBV5-1 and TRBJ2-7 for the parts outside the CDR3, the full variable domain is KAGVTQTPRYLIKTRGQQVTLSCSPISGHRSVSWYQQTPGQGLQFLFEYFSETQRNKGNFPGRFSGRQFSNSRSEMNVSTLELGDSALYLCASSPTFGQGWHEQYFGPGTRLTVT.

The chain links TRBV24-1 to TRBJ2-1; TRBD2 matches at 11 bases. The CDR3 sequence is 16 residues long. Germline CDR1 KGHDR, CDR2 SFDVKD. Trimming removed 5 bases from V and 10 bases from J; junction bases left unmatched: 12. The CDR3 sequence is CATSGIFGASGGEQFF. In nucleotides, the CDR3 is TGTGCCACCAGTGGAATTTTCGGGGCTAGCGGGGGGGAGCAGTTCTTC.

This clone turned up a few times. The rearrangement links TRBV11-2 to TRBJ1-2; D ambiguous. CDR3 size: 15 residues. CDR1 and CDR2 from the germline V gene are SGHAT and FQNNGV. V lost 5 bases to trimming and J lost 2 bases, with 15 bases between them. Here the CDR3 reads CASSPSWGANYGYTF. As DNA, the CDR3 is TGTGCCAGCAGCCCCTCCTGGGGAGCAAACTATGGCTACACCTTC. Looking up the rest from reference TRBV11-2 and TRBJ1-2 gives the full variable domain: EAGVAQSPRYKIIEKRQSVAFWCNPISGHATLYWYQQILGQGPKLLIQFQNNGVVDDSQLPKDRFSAERLKGVDSTLKIQPAKLEDSAVYLCASSPSWGANYGYTFGSGTRLTVV.

The chain employs TRBV19 and TRBJ2-3; D may be TRBD1 (5 bases). This CDR3 has 16 residues. The V gene lost 7 bases and the J gene lost 0 bases, with 17 bases spanning the gap. Looked up from germline, CDR1 is LNHDA and CDR2 is SQIVND (reference sequence). CDR3 coding DNA: TGTGCCAGTAACCTACGATGGGGCTGGAGCACAGATACGCAGTATTTT. Translating it yields CASNLRWGWSTDTQYF.

The chain is built from TRBV9 and TRBJ1-2; a weak D match, TRBD1 (6 bases). Germline V gene data show CDR1 as SGDLS and CDR2 as YYNGEE. The CDR3 is made up of 15 amino acids. Trimming took off 4 bases at V and 1 base at J, with 14 bases between the two ends. This chain's CDR3 is CASSLRQDLNYGYTF. The CDR3 DNA sequence: TGTGCCAGCAGCCTCCGACAGGACCTTAACTATGGCTACACCTTC.

The chain recombines TRBV11-2 with TRBJ1-1; D gene ambiguous. The CDR3 loop spans 13 amino acids. The germline V gene encodes CDR1 SGHAT and CDR2 FQNNGV. Trimming stripped 0 bases from V and 3 bases from J, with 5 bases between. The DNA for the CDR3 is TGTGCCAGCAGCTTAGACGGGTACACTGAAGCTTTCTTT. Translated: CASSLDGYTEAFF.

The chain joins TRBV6-5 to TRBJ1-2; D perhaps matches TRBD1 (6 bases). The CDR3 runs 16 residues. The germline gives CDR1 MNHEY, CDR2 SVGAGI. V was pared by 2 bases and J by 8 bases, with 21 bases between. CDR3 nucleotide sequence: TGTGCCAGCAGTTACCGCACAACAGGGACACAACGGGGCTACACCTTC. Translated, it gives CASSYRTTGTQRGYTF.

This sequence joins TRBV6-5 and TRBJ2-5; 10 bases are shared with TRBD1. CDR3 length equals 15 residues. The trim removed 6 bases at V and 7 bases at J, leaving 11 bases unmatched. Germline values: CDR1 MNHEY, CDR2 SVGAGI. CDR3 sequence (DNA): TGTGCCAGCAGCCGGGGACAGGGGATTCTAGGGACCCAGTACTTC. Residues: CASSRGQGILGTQYF.

V and J are TRBV7-8 and TRBJ1-1, with D unresolved. V lost 1 base to trimming and J lost 1 base, with 10 bases between them. Germline V gene sequence: CDR1 SGHVS, CDR2 FQNEAQ. CDR3 length: 15 amino acids. CDR3 DNA sequence: TGTGCCAGCAGCTTAGGGGAGCGACGGAACACTGAAGCTTTCTTT. It codes for CASSLGERRNTEAFF.

The J gene is TRBJ1-5, the V gene TRBV23-1; D not resolved. TRBV23-1 is designated an ORF whose function remains uncertain. The CDR3 runs to 14 residues. The V gene lost 9 bases and the J gene lost 0 bases, with 12 bases spanning the gap. The CDR3 here is CASAAANSNQPQHF. CDR3 in DNA: TGCGCCAGTGCGGCGGCAAATAGCAATCAGCCCCAGCATTTT.

The rearrangement uses TRBV6-4 and TRBJ2-3; TRBD2 matches 8 bases. The CDR3 contains 14 residues. The germline gives CDR1 MRHNA, CDR2 SNTAGT. Losses at the gene ends were 3 bases for V and 4 bases for J; bases not matched to a gene: 3. CDR3 protein: CASSEAGEADTQYF. In DNA form, the CDR3 reads TGTGCCAGCAGTGAAGCGGGAGAGGCAGATACGCAGTATTTT.

This chain connects TRBV6-5 to TRBJ1-5, with D unresolved. From germline, CDR1 is MNHEY and CDR2 SVGAGI. Trimming cost V 2 bases and J 4 bases, with 9 bases left between them. CDR3 length: 14 amino acids. The CDR3 DNA follows: TGTGCCAGCAGTTACGGGCAGAAAAATCAGCCCCAGCATTTT. Translated: CASSYGQKNQPQHF.

V usage is TRBV10-3 and J usage is TRBJ2-5, with D tentatively TRBD2 (5 bases). The V end was cut by 2 bases, the J end by 5 bases, with 18 bases between. This CDR3 spans 16 amino acids. Germline assignment: CDR1 ENHRY and CDR2 SYGVKD. In DNA, the CDR3 is TGTGCCATCAGTGAGACCCCGACCGGGTCGGGGGAGACCCAGTACTTC. Protein: CAISETPTGSGETQYF.

The chain joins TRBV18 to TRBJ1-6; D unresolved. From germline, CDR1 is KGHSH and CDR2 LQKENI. V lost 0 bases and J lost 11, with 8 bases in between. The CDR3 has 13 residues. The chain's CDR3 is CASSPPGFPPLHF. CDR3 nucleotide sequence: TGTGCCAGCTCACCACCGGGTTTTCCACCCCTCCACTTT.

As DNA, the CDR3 is TGTGCCAGCAGCCGAGGGGTAGATACGCAGTATTTT. Encoded protein: CASSRGVDTQYF. The chain combines TRBV7-9 with TRBJ2-3; D may correspond to TRBD1 or TRBD2 (5 bases each). CDR3 length equals 12 residues. CDR1 and CDR2 (germline): SEHNR, FQNEAQ (reference sequence). Deletions cut 5 bases from V and 5 bases from J, with 8 bases between.

The J gene is TRBJ1-2, the V gene TRBV5-8; the D is unclear. Germline assignment: CDR1 SGHTS and CDR2 YDEGEE. V lost 4 bases and J 3 bases, leaving 13 bases between the germline ends. This CDR3 is 14 amino acids long. This CDR3 reads CASSRVNLDYGYTF. CDR3 coding DNA: TGTGCCAGCAGCCGTGTCAACCTTGACTATGGCTACACCTTC.

The chain recombines TRBV10-1 with TRBJ2-1, with D unclear. Germline values: CDR1 WNHNN, CDR2 SYGVQD (reference sequence). Trimming left V 3 bases short and J 10 bases short, with 10 bases between. This CDR3 is 12 amino acids long. The DNA of the CDR3 is TGCGCCAGCAGTGATCTTACGTCAGAGCAGTTCTTC. It translates to CASSDLTSEQFF.

Only a few counts were recorded for this clone. The chain is built from TRBV29-1 and TRBJ2-2; 9 bases align to TRBD1. Germline CDR1 and CDR2: SQVTM and ANQGSEA. This CDR3 contains 14 residues. Unmatched junction bases numbered 7, after V lost 7 bases and J lost 4 bases. The CDR3 DNA reads TGCAGCGGGACACAGGGGGCGAGCACCGGGGAGCTGTTTTTT. Translation gives CSGTQGASTGELFF.

The chain uses TRBV9 and TRBJ2-5, with 8 positions matching TRBD2. The junction had 5 bases not matched to a gene; V was cut back by 0 bases and J by 4 bases. CDR1 SGDLS and CDR2 YYNGEE come from the germline V gene. The CDR3 runs to 15 residues. DNA for the CDR3: TGTGCCAGCAGCGTAGGATCCGGGAGGGGAGAGACCCAGTACTTC. Protein sequence: CASSVGSGRGETQYF.

This clone was counted between two and nine times. V and J are TRBV11-3 and TRBJ2-1; D is undetermined. This CDR3 region has 14 residues. V was trimmed by 0 bases and J by 5 bases, leaving 8 bases between them. The germline CDR1 and CDR2 sequences are SGHNT and YENEEA. In DNA, the CDR3 is TGTGCCAGCAGCTTAGATCCAACAGACAATGAGCAGTTCTTC. It yields the protein CASSLDPTDNEQFF.

This clone has only one observation. The rearrangement uses TRBV14 and TRBJ2-1, with D possibly being TRBD1 (8 bases). CDR3 length: 18 residues. Trimming removed 4 bases from V and 0 bases from J, with 19 bases in between. Germline CDR1 reads SGHDN; CDR2 reads FVKESK. The CDR3 DNA reads TGTGCCAGCAGCCCCTTAGGACAGGGAGGGGACTCCTACAATGAGCAGTTCTTC. Translated: CASSPLGQGGDSYNEQFF.

The chain links TRBV7-9 to TRBJ1-1; no firm D call. V was clipped by 3 bases and J by 3 bases, with 14 bases between them. The germline V gene has CDR1 SEHNR and CDR2 FQNEAQ (reference sequence). There are 15 residues in the CDR3. CDR3 DNA sequence: TGTGCCAGCAGCTTTTTCGGACCTAGGGACACTGAAGCTTTCTTT. Protein sequence: CASSFFGPRDTEAFF.

V gene TRBV4-1 combines with J gene TRBJ2-6; weak D call: TRBD1 (7 bases). The germline CDR1 and CDR2 sequences are MGHRA and YSYEKL. The CDR3 spans 17 residues. Trimming removed 0 bases from V and 13 bases from J, with 22 bases in between. The CDR3 DNA follows: TGCGCCAGCAGCCAAGATCGGGGGACAGAGAACCTCGGTGTCCTGACTTTC. Encoded protein: CASSQDRGTENLGVLTF.

The chain carries TRBV6-5 and TRBJ2-1, with D unresolved. In germline, CDR1 is MNHEY, CDR2 SVGAGI. Trimming took 6 bases from V and 6 from J, leaving 12 bases between them. This CDR3 is 13 amino acids long. In nucleotides, the CDR3 is TGTGCCAGCAGCGCAAGGGTTCCCAATGAGCAGTTCTTC. Its translation: CASSARVPNEQFF.

This chain uses TRBV19 with TRBJ2-1; 9 nucleotides line up with TRBD1. Losses at the gene ends were 6 bases for V and 6 bases for J; bases not matched to a gene: 9. Per germline, CDR1 LNHDA and CDR2 SQIVND (reference sequence). The CDR3 covers 15 residues. The CDR3, as DNA: TGTGCCAGTAGGAGGGACAGGGAGCCTGGCAATGAGCAGTTCTTC. As protein: CASRRDREPGNEQFF. The full variable domain, in which reference TRBV19 and TRBJ2-1 provide the parts outside the CDR3, is DGGITQSPKYLFRKEGQNVTLSCEQNLNHDAMYWYRQDPGQGLRLIYYSQIVNDFQKGDIAEGYSVSREKKESFPLTVTSAQKNPTAFYLCASRRDREPGNEQFFGPGTRLTVL.

This clone was seen at least ten times. The rearrangement uses TRBV3-1 (or the pseudogene TRBV3-2) and TRBJ2-1; possibly TRBD2 for D (5 bases). There are 13 residues in the CDR3. Germline CDR1 and CDR2: LGHDT and YNNKEL (reference sequence). V gave up 3 bases and J gave up 10 bases, with 13 bases separating them. The CDR3 sequence is CASSQNGGGEQFF. In DNA form, the CDR3 reads TGTGCCAGCAGCCAGAATGGCGGCGGGGAGCAGTTCTTC.

The V call is TRBV18, the J call TRBJ1-4; 7 positions agree with TRBD1. V was pared by 3 bases and J by 11 bases, with 12 bases of the junction left unmatched. This CDR3 has 15 residues. The germline CDR1 and CDR2 sequences are KGHSH and LQKENI. The CDR3 sequence is CASSPEMVTGQKLFF. The CDR3, as DNA: TGTGCCAGCTCACCCGAGATGGTGACAGGGCAGAAACTGTTTTTT.

The chain recombines TRBV4-1 with TRBJ1-2; TRBD1 matches at 7 bases. The length of the CDR3 is 14 residues. Germline loops: CDR1 MGHRA, CDR2 YSYEKL. V gave up 5 bases and J gave up 4 bases; unmatched junction bases: 7. Here the CDR3 DNA reads TGCGCCAGCAGCAATCGACAGGGAAGCTATGGCTACACCTTC. It translates to CASSNRQGSYGYTF.